This T cell receptor beta chain was recorded in a study of early T cells in non-severe SARS-CoV-2 infection (dated by TCRdb to the early 2020s). A note on the overall study: TCR sequencing used bulk RNA from unsorted whole blood, so alpha and beta chains could not be paired.

This clonotype has at least ten counts. The specificity of this receptor is unknown. The sample holds no much larger clone one base away, and base qualities are not on file. Library preparation used 5' RACE. The run used a NextSeq 500. Unique molecular identifiers were attached to individual cDNA molecules in the TCR library protocol so that sequencing error and PCR bias could be corrected. Both TCR alpha and beta chains were sequenced, and tight co-correlation was observed between alpha and beta sequence abundances in each sample. On the authors' methods: Decombinator V4 was used to annotate the V gene, J gene and CDR3 of the TCR sequences. TCRs were defined as expanded if a significant change between any two time points was detected under a Poisson model with p below 0.0001. Abundances of TCRs were expressed as counts per million after normalisation to the total number of TCRs sequenced in each sample. VDJdb, accessed 1 November 2021, was searched for CMV, EBV and SARS-CoV-2 annotated TCRs, with TCRs annotated for multiple antigens excluded. The public reads were reprocessed in TCRdb via fastp at Q25 and MiXCR, keeping in-frame beta chains. CDR3 protein duplicates are merged, each entry listing the most common genes and DNA. The authors' filters were not applied to this entry. The sample includes just under 60,000 distinct CDR3 sequences, with approximately 7.7% observed a single time. The ten largest clones capture 3% to 4% of the sample.

Here is what the overall study found, with its caveats: VDJdb matching was skewed toward anti-spike CD8 responses and likely underestimated virus-specific expansions, missing private and CD4 specificities.

This was a case-control study nested in a cohort of healthcare workers in London, UK, who had nasopharyngeal swab PCR tests and blood samples taken every week. Healthcare workers were recruited between 23 and 31 March 2020, during the week of the UK lockdown, and were followed weekly for up to about 16 weeks. The sequenced material came from whole blood. The sequence was obtained from an adult who was a healthcare worker with PCR-confirmed SARS-CoV-2 infection or an uninfected control (not recorded which).

The DNA sequence follows: TGCAGTGCTAGAGATAGAGGGGGCTACTCACCCCTCCACTTT. This is translated as CSARDRGGYSPLHF. The chain couples TRBV20-1 to TRBJ1-6; 7 bases in between match TRBD1. Inclusive of the bounding cysteine and phenylalanine, the CDR3 is 14 residues long. Solely the CDR3 DNA is kept, with 42 bases framed from the first base. CDR1 and CDR2 are drawn from the germline V gene (reference sequence): DFQATT, SNEGSKA. The V end gives up 0 bases and the J end 10 bases, leaving 6 bases in the junction not matched to a gene.